The 27 T cell receptor beta chains reported below all come from one sample, sequenced in a study of blood T cell repertoires in COVID-19. Assay used: immunoSEQ multiplex PCR; TCRdb lists only in-frame clones, some missing. The repertoire has a few hundred thousand clones, roughly nine tenths of them found once; the top ten carry 4% to 5%. The sequenced sample was peripheral blood. All receptors come from a woman aged 40 to 50 who had recovered from COVID-19.

This CDR3 reads CSVGQGHEKLFF. CDR3 DNA: TGCAGCGTTGGACAGGGCCATGAAAAACTGTTTTTT. The V call is TRBV29-1, the J call TRBJ1-4, with 7 bases aligning to TRBD1. This CDR3 has 12 amino acids. Unmatched junction bases numbered 2, after V lost 4 bases and J lost 6 bases. From germline, CDR1 is SQVTM and CDR2 ANQGSEA. The variable domain in full, with the rest retrieved from reference TRBV29-1 and TRBJ1-4, is SAVISQKPSRDICQRGTSLTIQCQVDSQVTMMFWYRQQPGQSLTLIATANQGSEATYESGFVIDKFPISRPNLTFSTLTVSNMSPEDSSIYLCSVGQGHEKLFFGSGTQLSVL.

The chain joins TRBV19 to TRBJ1-1, with 9 positions matching TRBD1. The V and J ends lost 4 bases and 4 bases, in that order; junction bases with no gene match: 7. The CDR3 contains 15 residues. Looked up from germline, CDR1 is LNHDA and CDR2 is SQIVND (reference sequence). The CDR3 region has the DNA TGTGCCAGTAGTACCACAGGGGGCGGGGGCACTGAAGCTTTCTTT. As protein: CASSTTGGGGTEAFF.

The CDR3 region is CASSQGGRTRGNYGYTF. DNA for the CDR3: TGCGCCAGCAGCCAAGGGGGAAGGACTAGAGGAAACTATGGCTACACCTTC. This rearrangement joins TRBV4-3 to TRBJ1-2; D gene uncertain. Per the germline V gene, CDR1 is LGHNA and CDR2 is YSLEER. This CDR3 contains 17 residues. V was clipped by 1 base and J by 2 bases, with 17 bases between them.

The rearrangement joins TRBV12-3 or TRBV12-4 to TRBJ2-7; 9 nucleotides line up with TRBD2. The CDR3 is 13 residues long. Unmatched junction bases numbered 2, after V lost 3 bases and J lost 5 bases. CDR3 region: CASSFRLADEQYV. The CDR3 nucleotides are TGTGCCAGCAGTTTTAGACTAGCGGACGAGCAGTACGTC.

This sequence joins TRBV4-1 and TRBJ2-7; D is possibly TRBD2 (5 bases). From germline, CDR1 is MGHRA and CDR2 YSYEKL. Trimming shortened V by 2 bases and J by 7 bases, and 12 bases separated the two germline ends. CDR3 size: 13 residues. The CDR3 coding sequence is TGCGCCAGCAGCCAAATCTCTCGGGGAGAGCAGTACTTC. Translated, it gives CASSQISRGEQYF.

The chain joins TRBV19 to TRBJ1-5; D unresolved. From germline, CDR1 is LNHDA and CDR2 SQIVND (reference sequence). CDR3 length: 14 amino acids. V lost 2 bases and J 1 base, leaving 6 bases between the germline ends. The CDR3 loop reads CASSITGSNQPQHF. CDR3 coding DNA: TGTGCCAGTAGTATAACGGGAAGCAATCAGCCCCAGCATTTT.

The CDR3 nucleotides read TGCGCCAGCAGCATTGCGGGGGTTTGGGGGCAGTATTTT. Translated: CASSIAGVWGQYF. The V gene is TRBV5-1, the J gene TRBJ2-3, with 7 bases identical to TRBD2. Germline CDR1 SGHRS, CDR2 YFSETQ. The V gene end was trimmed by 4 bases and the J gene end by 11 bases; junction bases not matched to a gene: 10. This CDR3 comprises 13 residues.

The chain links TRBV12-3 or TRBV12-4 to TRBJ2-7; D call uncertain. CDR3 length: 13 residues. Trimming pared 3 bases from V and 2 bases from J, leaving 8 bases between. The CDR3 spells CASSFRLPYEQYF. CDR3 nucleotide sequence: TGTGCCAGCAGTTTCAGGCTACCCTACGAGCAGTACTTC.

The V gene is TRBV28, the J gene TRBJ2-1; a weak D match, TRBD1 (6 bases). CDR3 length equals 15 residues. V lost 6 bases and J 5 bases, leaving 17 bases between the germline ends. From germline, CDR1 is MDHEN and CDR2 SYDVKM. CDR3 in DNA: TGTGCCAGCAGGGAAGGGGGAGAGGTAAACAATGAGCAGTTCTTC. This translates into CASREGGEVNNEQFF.

The chain is built from TRBV4-1 and TRBJ2-3, with TRBD1 matching 9 bases. The CDR3 consists of 16 residues. Germline-derived CDR1 and CDR2 are MGHRA and YSYEKL. After removal of 2 bases from V and 6 bases from J, the junction contained 9 bases not matched to a gene. Here the CDR3 reads CASSQTGTGSFDTQYF. The DNA for the CDR3 is TGCGCCAGCAGCCAAACCGGGACAGGGTCTTTTGATACGCAGTATTTT.

The chain links TRBV7-9 to TRBJ1-1; possible D gene TRBD1, 5 bases. The germline V gene has CDR1 SEHNR and CDR2 FQNEAQ (reference sequence). The CDR3 consists of 15 residues. Trimming pared 1 base from V and 1 base from J, leaving 10 bases between. The CDR3, as DNA: TGTGCCAGCAGCTTAGGGAGGGGCAGGAACACTGAAGCTTTCTTT. The encoded protein is CASSLGRGRNTEAFF.

The genes are TRBV28 and TRBJ2-7; D possibly corresponds to TRBD1 (7 bases). This CDR3 comprises 17 residues. V shed 2 bases and J shed 7 bases, with 24 bases lying between them. CDR1 and CDR2 from the germline V gene are MDHEN and SYDVKM. The CDR3 nucleotides are TGTGCCAGCAGTTTAGAGGGGTGGGCAGGGGGGCCTCGAGAGCAGTACTTC. This gives the protein CASSLEGWAGGPREQYF.

V gene TRBV18 combines with J gene TRBJ2-2; D is ambiguous. CDR3 length equals 14 residues. Trimming took off 2 bases at V and 2 bases at J, with 6 bases between the two ends. CDR1 and CDR2 (germline): KGHSH, LQKENI. CDR3 sequence (DNA): TGTGCCAGCTCACCAGCAGATAACACCGGGGAGCTGTTTTTT. It yields the protein CASSPADNTGELFF.

The chain uses TRBV7-3 and TRBJ2-7, with D hard to call. Germline V gene data show CDR1 as SGHTA and CDR2 as FQGTGA. The CDR3 runs 16 residues. The germline V and J ends were trimmed by 5 bases and 7 bases, with 24 bases remaining between them. The CDR3 here is CASSLIPLGGTQEQYF. The DNA of the CDR3 is TGTGCCAGCAGCCTAATTCCTTTAGGCGGCACTCAAGAGCAGTACTTC.

This rearrangement joins TRBV11-3 to TRBJ2-2; 8 positions match TRBD1. Germline-derived CDR1 and CDR2 are SGHNT and YENEEA. The CDR3 totals 15 residues. The junction had 4 bases not matched to a gene; V was cut back by 4 bases and J by 3 bases. CDR3 bases: TGTGCCAGCAGCTCGGACAGGGTTTACACCGGGGAGCTGTTTTTT. Its protein is CASSSDRVYTGELFF.

This clone was counted a single time. This chain uses TRBV6-5 with TRBJ2-1; 8 bases fit TRBD2. The germline gives CDR1 MNHEY, CDR2 SVGAGI. V was clipped by 8 bases and J by 5 bases; unmatched bases: 5. CDR3 length equals 13 residues. The chain's CDR3 is CASEGGGNNEQFF. CDR3 DNA sequence: TGTGCCAGCGAGGGCGGGGGGAACAATGAGCAGTTCTTC.

In this sample, this clone turned up once. This chain uses TRBV4-2 with TRBJ2-7; 11 nucleotides match TRBD2. This CDR3 contains 16 residues. Per the germline V gene, CDR1 is LGHNA and CDR2 is YNFKEQ. Trimming removed 2 bases from V and 1 base from J; junction bases left unmatched: 4. As DNA, the CDR3 is TGTGCCAGCAGCCAATCCACTAGCGGGGGATCCTACGAGCAGTACTTC. It yields the protein CASSQSTSGGSYEQYF.

This chain links TRBV11-3 with TRBJ1-1; 8 nucleotides line up with TRBD1. The V gene end was trimmed by 0 bases and the J gene end by 10 bases; junction bases not matched to a gene: 10. Germline V gene data show CDR1 as SGHNT and CDR2 as YENEEA. CDR3 size: 15 residues. CDR3 in amino acids: CASSLDRDRTPGAFF. CDR3 sequence (DNA): TGTGCCAGCAGCTTAGATCGGGACAGGACCCCTGGAGCTTTCTTT.

This sequence joins TRBV6-2 or TRBV6-3 and TRBJ2-1; a possible D gene is TRBD2 (6 bases). This CDR3 has 14 residues. V was clipped by 0 bases and J by 9 bases, with 12 bases between them. CDR1 and CDR2 from the germline V gene are MNHEY and SVGEGT. The CDR3 DNA sequence: TGTGCCAGCAGTTACTCGACTAGTGGTCTTGAGCAGTTCTTC. As protein: CASSYSTSGLEQFF.

This chain uses TRBV18 with TRBJ2-2; 8 bases are a match to TRBD1. After removal of 3 bases from V and 6 bases from J, the junction contained 9 bases not matched to a gene. CDR1 and CDR2 (germline): KGHSH, LQKENI. The CDR3 contains 16 residues. Here the CDR3 DNA reads TGTGCCAGCTCACCGAGCTCAGGGGGCCTATCCGGGGAGCTGTTTTTT. Protein: CASSPSSGGLSGELFF.

Turning to this clone: The sample holds other DNA sequences that translate to the same CDR3. V gene TRBV6-5 combines with J gene TRBJ2-7, with 7 bases identical to TRBD1. The trim removed 6 bases at V and 2 bases at J, leaving 7 bases unmatched. The length of the CDR3 is 14 residues. From germline, CDR1 is MNHEY and CDR2 SVGAGI. CDR3: CASSRQGVAYEQYF. The CDR3 DNA reads as TGTGCCAGCAGCCGACAGGGTGTTGCCTACGAGCAGTACTTC.

In its sample, this clone was seen once. This rearrangement joins TRBV27 to TRBJ2-2; D not resolved. The CDR3 loop spans 12 amino acids. Trimming pared 4 bases from V and 6 bases from J, leaving 6 bases between. The germline V gene encodes CDR1 MNHEY and CDR2 SMNVEV (reference sequence). In nucleotides, the CDR3 is TGTGCCAGCAGTTCCCCCGCCGGGGAGCTGTTTTTT. It encodes CASSSPAGELFF.

The chain carries TRBV19 and TRBJ1-2, with a possible D match to TRBD1 (6 bases). From germline, CDR1 is LNHDA and CDR2 SQIVND (reference sequence). Trimming stripped 4 bases from V and 7 bases from J, with 22 bases between. This CDR3 has 16 amino acids. Here the CDR3 reads CASSTLKTGSGSGYTF. Written as DNA, the CDR3 is TGTGCCAGTAGTACGCTAAAAACAGGGTCGGGGTCTGGCTACACCTTC.

This chain joins TRBV11-3 and TRBJ2-1; D might be TRBD1 (5 bases). Trimming stripped 5 bases from V and 10 bases from J, with 12 bases between. Germline loops: CDR1 SGHNT, CDR2 YENEEA. The CDR3 is made up of 12 amino acids. CDR3 DNA: TGTGCCAGCAGCCTTCAGGACACCGAGCAGTTCTTC. Translating it yields CASSLQDTEQFF.

CDR3 region: CASSPGTVGQPQHF. The CDR3 nucleotides are TGCGCCAGCAGCCCCGGGACAGTGGGGCAGCCCCAGCATTTT. V gene TRBV5-1 combines with J gene TRBJ1-5, with 7 bases matching TRBD1. The trim removed 4 bases at V and 7 bases at J, leaving 8 bases unmatched. This CDR3 has 14 residues. The germline V gene has CDR1 SGHRS and CDR2 YFSETQ.

The V and J genes are TRBV30 and TRBJ1-6, with 8 bases aligning to TRBD1. The germline gives CDR1 GTSNPN, CDR2 SVGIG (reference sequence). The CDR3 consists of 15 residues. V was clipped by 3 bases and J by 9 bases; unmatched bases: 10. The CDR3 protein is CAWRAVRGRISPLHF. CDR3 nucleotide sequence: TGTGCCTGGAGGGCCGTCAGGGGGCGCATTTCACCCCTCCACTTT.

This chain connects TRBV10-1 to TRBJ1-1; possible D gene TRBD1, 5 bases. V was pared by 2 bases and J by 5 bases, with 6 bases between. The CDR3 is 12 residues long. The V gene's germline CDR1 is WNHNN and CDR2 SYGVQD (reference sequence). CDR3 DNA: TGCGCCAGCAGTGAGACAGGAACTGAAGCTTTCTTT. This encodes CASSETGTEAFF.